The next 14 T cell receptor beta chains were all read from a single sample in a study of blood T cell repertoires in COVID-19. Sequencing used immunoSEQ multiplex PCR; TCRdb keeps in-frame clones, though not all of them. The sample has around 400,000 clones; over 85% are singletons. The sequencing sample was made of PBMCs or T cells enriched from blood (not recorded which). The receptors originated from a woman aged 30 to 39 who had recovered from COVID-19.

Only a few counts were recorded for this clone. The V gene is TRBV24-1, the J gene TRBJ2-3; the D is unclear. Germline V lookup: CDR1 KGHDR, CDR2 SFDVKD. This CDR3 is 13 amino acids long. Trimming stripped 7 bases from V and 0 bases from J, with 7 bases between. CDR3 loop: CATRSHSTDTQYF. In DNA, the CDR3 is TGTGCCACCAGGAGCCATAGCACAGATACGCAGTATTTT.

This clone was seen just once. The gene calls are TRBV5-1 and TRBJ2-5, with 10 bases aligning to TRBD1. V gave up 4 bases and J gave up 3 bases; unmatched junction bases: 6. Germline values: CDR1 SGHRS, CDR2 YFSETQ. The CDR3 has 15 residues. CDR3 region: CASSHDGTGEETQYF. For the CDR3, the DNA is TGCGCCAGCAGCCACGACGGGACAGGGGAAGAGACCCAGTACTTC. Full variable domain (missing parts from reference TRBV5-1 and TRBJ2-5): KAGVTQTPRYLIKTRGQQVTLSCSPISGHRSVSWYQQTPGQGLQFLFEYFSETQRNKGNFPGRFSGRQFSNSRSEMNVSTLELGDSALYLCASSHDGTGEETQYFGPGTRLLVL.

The gene calls are TRBV27 and TRBJ2-3; D possibly corresponds to TRBD2 (6 bases). Germline CDR1 MNHEY, CDR2 SMNVEV (reference sequence). Trimming removed 0 bases from V and 4 bases from J, with 17 bases in between. This CDR3 has 17 amino acids. CDR3 coding DNA: TGTGCCAGCAGTTTATCGATAACGGGAGTGCCCCCAGATACGCAGTATTTT. It yields the protein CASSLSITGVPPDTQYF.

This chain uses TRBV18 with TRBJ2-7; the D gene is possibly TRBD1 (6 bases). CDR3 size: 16 residues. The V gene's germline CDR1 is KGHSH and CDR2 LQKENI. Trimming removed 1 base from V and 4 bases from J, with 17 bases in between. CDR3 coding DNA: TGTGCCAGCTCACCACTCGTTACAGGGAGTAAGTACGAGCAGTACTTC. This translates into CASSPLVTGSKYEQYF. Full variable domain (missing parts from reference TRBV18 and TRBJ2-7): NAGVMQNPRHLVRRRGQEARLRCSPMKGHSHVYWYRQLPEEGLKFMVYLQKENIIDESGMPKERFSAEFPKEGPSILRIQQVVRGDSAAYFCASSPLVTGSKYEQYFGPGTRLTVT.

The rearrangement joins TRBV5-1 to TRBJ1-1, with 7 bases matching TRBD1. In germline, CDR1 is SGHRS, CDR2 YFSETQ. There are 15 residues in the CDR3. Trimming cost V 5 bases and J 1 base; bases outside gene matches: 8. The CDR3: CASSTRGDGNTEAFF. Written as DNA, the CDR3 is TGCGCCAGCAGTACCAGGGGGGACGGGAACACTGAAGCTTTCTTT. The full variable domain, completed using reference TRBV5-1 and TRBJ1-1, is KAGVTQTPRYLIKTRGQQVTLSCSPISGHRSVSWYQQTPGQGLQFLFEYFSETQRNKGNFPGRFSGRQFSNSRSEMNVSTLELGDSALYLCASSTRGDGNTEAFFGQGTRLTVV.

The CDR3 DNA follows: TGTGCCTGGAGGGCGGATAGCAATCAGCCCCAGCATTTT. It yields the protein CAWRADSNQPQHF. The rearrangement joins TRBV30 to TRBJ1-5; D gene unclear. CDR1 and CDR2 from the germline V gene are GTSNPN and SVGIG (reference sequence). Trimming removed 3 bases from V and 0 bases from J, with 6 bases in between. This CDR3 has 13 amino acids.

The rearrangement links TRBV29-1 to TRBJ1-3, with D maybe TRBD1 (6 bases). The germline CDR1 and CDR2 sequences are SQVTM and ANQGSEA. V lost 4 bases to trimming and J lost 7 bases, with 11 bases between them. The CDR3 contains 12 residues. The CDR3 region is CSVVQGENTIYF. CDR3 coding DNA: TGCAGCGTTGTACAGGGTGAGAACACCATATATTTT.

This clone was observed once. The chain carries TRBV10-3 and TRBJ1-1; D is undetermined. From germline, CDR1 is ENHRY and CDR2 SYGVKD. V shed 6 bases and J shed 7 bases, with 9 bases lying between them. The CDR3 runs to 11 residues. CDR3 protein: CAISSSREAFF. The CDR3, as DNA: TGTGCCATCAGCTCTTCCCGTGAAGCTTTCTTT.

This chain uses TRBV3-1 (or the pseudogene TRBV3-2) with TRBJ1-2, with D possibly being TRBD1 (6 bases). With 1 base removed from V and 6 bases from J, the gap between germline ends came to 15 bases. The CDR3 runs to 15 residues. Germline V lookup: CDR1 LGHDT, CDR2 YNNKEL (reference sequence). For the CDR3, the DNA is TGTGCCAGCAGCCAAGCTAACAGGGCCGGCGATGGCTACACCTTC. As protein: CASSQANRAGDGYTF.

The chain is built from TRBV6-5 and TRBJ1-5; D is ambiguous. Trimming took off 4 bases at V and 6 bases at J, with 13 bases between the two ends. The CDR3 has 14 amino acids. CDR1 is MNHEY, CDR2 SVGAGI, per germline. In DNA form, the CDR3 reads TGTGCCAGCAGTTCGGGAGGAATCAGTCAGCCCCAGCATTTT. This sequence encodes CASSSGGISQPQHF.

The chain recombines TRBV11-2 with TRBJ1-4; D ambiguous. Germline V gives CDR1 SGHAT, CDR2 FQNNGV. The CDR3 is 13 residues long. The V and J ends lost 3 bases and 4 bases respectively, with 6 bases between them. CDR3 nucleotide sequence: TGTGCCAGCAGCTTGGAGTTTAATGAAAAACTGTTTTTT. It specifies CASSLEFNEKLFF. Looking up the rest from reference TRBV11-2 and TRBJ1-4 gives the full variable domain: EAGVAQSPRYKIIEKRQSVAFWCNPISGHATLYWYQQILGQGPKLLIQFQNNGVVDDSQLPKDRFSAERLKGVDSTLKIQPAKLEDSAVYLCASSLEFNEKLFFGSGTQLSVL.

The chain employs TRBV28 and TRBJ1-3, with a possible D match to TRBD1 (6 bases). V gave up 4 bases and J gave up 4 bases, with 14 bases separating them. Per germline, CDR1 MDHEN and CDR2 SYDVKM. The CDR3 is 15 amino acids. The CDR3 coding sequence is TGTGCCAGCAGTTCACAGGGTATCTTCGGAAACACCATATATTTT. Its translation: CASSSQGIFGNTIYF.

The chain combines TRBV19 with TRBJ1-2; 9 bases are a match to TRBD1. The germline gives CDR1 LNHDA, CDR2 SQIVND (reference sequence). V dropped 8 bases and J dropped 7; count of bases not matched to a gene: 8. The CDR3 contains 13 residues. The CDR3 protein is CASATGGGSGYTF. The CDR3 bases are TGTGCCAGTGCGACAGGGGGTGGTAGTGGCTACACCTTC. Combining the CDR3 with reference TRBV19 and TRBJ1-2 gives the whole variable domain DGGITQSPKYLFRKEGQNVTLSCEQNLNHDAMYWYRQDPGQGLRLIYYSQIVNDFQKGDIAEGYSVSREKKESFPLTVTSAQKNPTAFYLCASATGGGSGYTFGSGTRLTVV.

The V gene is TRBV28, the J gene TRBJ2-1, with 12 bases aligning to TRBD2. The V and J ends lost 8 bases and 6 bases, in that order; junction bases with no gene match: 5. Looked up from germline, CDR1 is MDHEN and CDR2 is SYDVKM. There are 14 residues in the CDR3. The CDR3 region is CASRTSGTVNEQFF. The CDR3 DNA reads TGTGCCAGCCGGACTAGCGGGACTGTCAATGAGCAGTTCTTC. The full variable domain, its missing parts supplied by reference TRBV28 and TRBJ2-1, is DVKVTQSSRYLVKRTGEKVFLECVQDMDHENMFWYRQDPGLGLRLIYFSYDVKMKEKGDIPEGYSVSREKKERFSLILESASTNQTSMYLCASRTSGTVNEQFFGPGTRLTVL.